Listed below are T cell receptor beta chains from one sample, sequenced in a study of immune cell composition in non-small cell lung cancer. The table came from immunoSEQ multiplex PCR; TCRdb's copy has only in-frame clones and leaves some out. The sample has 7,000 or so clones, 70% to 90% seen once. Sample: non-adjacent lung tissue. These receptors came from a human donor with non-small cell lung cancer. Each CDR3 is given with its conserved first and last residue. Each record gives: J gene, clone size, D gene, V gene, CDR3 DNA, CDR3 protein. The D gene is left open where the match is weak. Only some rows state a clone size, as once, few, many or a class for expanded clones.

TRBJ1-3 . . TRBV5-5 TGTGCCAGCAGCTTTTCGGGACGGCTCTCTGGAAACACCATATATTTT CASSFSGRLSGNTIYF
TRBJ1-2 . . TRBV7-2 TGTGCCAGCAGCCCGTACGACGCCTATGGCTACACCTTC CASSPYDAYGYTF
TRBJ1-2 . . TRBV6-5 TGTGCCAGCAGTTACGCAGGGGATAACTATGGCTACACCTTC CASSYAGDNYGYTF
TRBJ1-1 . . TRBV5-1 TGCGCCAGCGGCGAGACAGGACTGAACACTGAAGCTTTCTTT CASGETGLNTEAFF
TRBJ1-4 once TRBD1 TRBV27 TGTGCCAGCAGTGACAGGGGGCAGGGTAATGAAAAACTGTTTTTT CASSDRGQGNEKLFF
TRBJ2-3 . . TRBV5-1 TGCGCCAGCAGCCCCATTTCAGGGAGCACAGATACGCAGTATTTT CASSPISGSTDTQYF
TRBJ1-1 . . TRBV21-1 TGTGCCATGGGGGGCACTGAAGCTTTCTTT CAMGGTEAFF
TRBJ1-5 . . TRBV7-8 TGTGCCAGCAGCCACATGCTGGTGTCTGGAGATCAGCCCCAGCATTTT CASSHMLVSGDQPQHF
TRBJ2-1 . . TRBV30 TGTGCCTGGAGCCGGGAGTTTGAGCAGTTCTTC CAWSREFEQFF
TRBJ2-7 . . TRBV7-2 TGTGCCAGCGTGCCTGGGGGGGCTGGTGACTACGAGCAGTACTTC CASVPGGAGDYEQYF
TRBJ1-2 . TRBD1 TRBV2 TGTGCCAGCAGTGGACAGGGGCCAGCTAACTATGGCTACACCTTC CASSGQGPANYGYTF
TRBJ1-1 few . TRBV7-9 TGTGCCAGCAGCTCTCTCAGGGAGACCACTGAAGCTTTCTTT CASSSLRETTEAFF
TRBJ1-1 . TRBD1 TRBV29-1 TGCAGCGCCCGACAGGGGGCTAGGAACACTGAAGCTTTCTTT CSARQGARNTEAFF
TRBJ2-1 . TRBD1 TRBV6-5 TGTGCCAGCAGCCCTGGACAGGGGTCCTACAATGAGCAGTTCTTC CASSPGQGSYNEQFF
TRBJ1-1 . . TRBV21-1 TGTGCCAGCAGCAAAGGGCCAGAAGGTTGGACGAACACTGAAGCTTTCTTT CASSKGPEGWTNTEAFF
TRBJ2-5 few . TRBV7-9 TGTGCCAGCAGCTTACTGAAAGGGAGGGAGACCCAGTACTTC CASSLLKGRETQYF
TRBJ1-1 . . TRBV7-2 TGTGCCAGCAGCTTGGGGGGGGCCTGGACTGAAGCTTTCTTT CASSLGGAWTEAFF
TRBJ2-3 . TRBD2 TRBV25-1 TGTGCCAGCGGCCCCGGGACTAGCGGGGGGTTGGGTACGCAGTATTTT CASGPGTSGGLGTQYF
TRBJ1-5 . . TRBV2 TGTGCCAGCAGTGAGCAGGGCCACATGTCGCAGCCCCAGCATTTT CASSEQGHMSQPQHF
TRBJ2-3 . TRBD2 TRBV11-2 TGTGCCAGCAGCTTGGCCCCCGGGCGGGGGGATACGCAGTATTTT CASSLAPGRGDTQYF
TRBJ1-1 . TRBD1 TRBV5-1 TGCGCCAGCAGCGCCTGGACAGGGGCGGCGAACACTGAAGCTTTCTTT CASSAWTGAANTEAFF
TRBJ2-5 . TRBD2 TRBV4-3 TGCGCCAGCAGCCACGCTACTAGCGGGGGGTCGCACGTGGGAGAGACCCAGTACTTC CASSHATSGGSHVGETQYF
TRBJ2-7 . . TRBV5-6 TGTGCCAGCAGCCCCGGTCGACATCCGGCTCGAGACGAGCAGTACTTC CASSPGRHPARDEQYF
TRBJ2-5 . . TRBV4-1 TGCGCCAGCAGCCAAGAGGGGAACCCGTACCAAGAGACCCAGTACTTC CASSQEGNPYQETQYF
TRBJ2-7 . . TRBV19 TGTGCCAGTAGTACCCCCCTGACGGTGGGACGCTACGAGCAGTACTTC CASSTPLTVGRYEQYF
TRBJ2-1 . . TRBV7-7 TGTGCTAGCAGCTTATTGGAGGGACAGAACAATGAGCAGTTCTTC CASSLLEGQNNEQFF
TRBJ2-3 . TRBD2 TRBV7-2 TGTGCCAGCAGTCATCCTCGGGCGGGGGGGACAGATACGCAGTATTTT CASSHPRAGGTDTQYF
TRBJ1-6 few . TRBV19 TGTGCCAGTAGGCCGTCCGGGGTGGGGGTGCAATCAAAACGCTCCTATAATTCACCCCTCCACTTT CASRPSGVGVQSKRSYNSPLHF
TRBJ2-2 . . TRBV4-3 TGCGCCAGCAGCCCTACAGGGGGGGCCGGGGAGCTGTTTTTT CASSPTGGAGELFF
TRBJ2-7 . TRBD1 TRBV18 TGTGCCAGCTCACCACCCTCAGGGGGTCGGGAGCAGTACTTC CASSPPSGGREQYF
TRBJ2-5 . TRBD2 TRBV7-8 TGTGCCAGCAGTCAACTAGCGTTCGGAGAGACCCAGTACTTC CASSQLAFGETQYF
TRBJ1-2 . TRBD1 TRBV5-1 TGCGCCAGCAGCTTGGCGGCAGGGGGTCTGGTTGGCTACACCTTC CASSLAAGGLVGYTF
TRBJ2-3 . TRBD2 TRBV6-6 TGTGCCACCCAACTGGGACTAGCGGGGATGGCTACGCAGTATTTT CATQLGLAGMATQYF
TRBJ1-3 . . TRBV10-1 TGCGCCAGCACCCGCCTAAGGGGGTTTGGAGGAAACACCATATATTTT CASTRLRGFGGNTIYF
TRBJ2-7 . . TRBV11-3 TGTGCCAGCAGCCCAGGGCGGGAGCAGTACTTC CASSPGREQYF
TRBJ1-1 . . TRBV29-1 TGCAGCGTTGAAGGGGGCGGGAACACTGAAGCTTTCTTT CSVEGGGNTEAFF
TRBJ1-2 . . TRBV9 TGTGCCAGCAGCCCTCAATTGACAGCTGAGTATGGCTACACCTTC CASSPQLTAEYGYTF
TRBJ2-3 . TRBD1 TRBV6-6 TGTGCCAGCAGTCGCCGAGGGGGACAGAACACAGATACGCAGTATTTT CASSRRGGQNTDTQYF
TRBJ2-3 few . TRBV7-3 TGTGCCAGCAGCTTGGACGGGTCCGAAGGGGATACGCAGTATTTT CASSLDGSEGDTQYF
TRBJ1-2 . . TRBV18 TGTGCCAGCTCACCTCCGGAAGGGGACGGCTACACCTTC CASSPPEGDGYTF
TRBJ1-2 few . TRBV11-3 TGTGCCAGCAGCTTACCGACCCCTAGAGGCTACACCTTC CASSLPTPRGYTF
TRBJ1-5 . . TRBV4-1 TGCGCCAGCAGCCAAGGGGGAGAGCCCCAGCATTTT CASSQGGEPQHF
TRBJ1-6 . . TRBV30 TGTGCCTGGAAGAACAGGGCGAAATCACCCCTCCACTTT CAWKNRAKSPLHF
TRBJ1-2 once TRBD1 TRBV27 TGTGCCAGCAGTTTCACCCTCGGGACAGGTGCGGGCTACACCTTC CASSFTLGTGAGYTF
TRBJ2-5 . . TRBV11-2 TGTGCCAGCAGCTTAGGACAGTACGAAGAGACCCAGTACTTC CASSLGQYEETQYF
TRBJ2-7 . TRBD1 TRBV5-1 TGCGCCAGCAGTTTGGGCCAGGGGGCCACCTACGAGCAGTACTTC CASSLGQGATYEQYF
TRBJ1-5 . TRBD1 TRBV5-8 TGTGCCAGCAGCCGCCGACAGGGTTATAGCAATCAGCCCCAGCATTTT CASSRRQGYSNQPQHF
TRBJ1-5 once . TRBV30 TGTGCCTGGAGTGCAGGGCCCCTTGGCAATCAGCCCCAGCATTTT CAWSAGPLGNQPQHF
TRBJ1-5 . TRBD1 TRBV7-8 TGTGCCAGCAGCTTGAAACAGGGGGTTCTAGGTAATCAGCCCCAGCATTTT CASSLKQGVLGNQPQHF
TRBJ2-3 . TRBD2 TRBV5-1 TGCGCCAGCAGCTTGAAGGGACTAGGGAATACAGATACGCAGTATTTT CASSLKGLGNTDTQYF
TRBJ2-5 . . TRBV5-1 TGCGCCAGCAGCTGGACAGTTCAAGAGACCCAGTACTTC CASSWTVQETQYF
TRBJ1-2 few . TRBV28 TGTGCCAGCACCCCGTCGGGCCCCCCTGGAGGCTACACCTTC CASTPSGPPGGYTF
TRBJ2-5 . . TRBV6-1 TGTGCCAGCAGTCCCAGGACACGGGAGACCCAGTACTTC CASSPRTRETQYF
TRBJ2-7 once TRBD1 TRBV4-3 TGCGCCAGCAGCCAAGACAGGGGGTACGAGCAGTACTTC CASSQDRGYEQYF
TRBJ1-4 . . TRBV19 TGTGCCAGTACCCAGGACACCCTTAATGAAAAACTGTTTTTT CASTQDTLNEKLFF